A single sample gave rise to the 20 T cell receptor beta chains below, sequenced in a study of blood T cell repertoires in COVID-19. Assay used: immunoSEQ multiplex PCR; TCRdb lists only in-frame clones, some missing. This table has about 320,000 clones, around 90% appearing once. The sample comprised PBMCs or T cells enriched from blood (not recorded which). The origin of the receptors is a woman aged 25 to 45 who had recovered from COVID-19.

This chain connects TRBV6-1 to TRBJ1-1; D remains unclear. The germline V gene encodes CDR1 MNHNS and CDR2 SASEGT. The CDR3 totals 14 residues. The V end was cut by 3 bases, the J end by 4 bases, with 12 bases between. Here the CDR3 DNA reads TGTGCCAGCAGTGAGGAGCCCCTCCCCACTGAAGCTTTCTTT. Protein product: CASSEEPLPTEAFF.

This sequence joins TRBV6-5 and TRBJ1-6; 10 nucleotides line up with TRBD1. The junction had 10 bases not matched to a gene; V was cut back by 7 bases and J by 10 bases. The CDR3 covers 15 residues. Germline CDR1 and CDR2: MNHEY and SVGAGI. The CDR3 coding sequence is TGTGCCAGCACCCTGGGACAGGGGTTTCGATCACCCCTCCACTTT. It yields the protein CASTLGQGFRSPLHF.

The J gene is TRBJ2-7, the V gene TRBV18; D gene ambiguous. The CDR3 sequence is 14 residues long. CDR1 and CDR2 from the germline V gene are KGHSH and LQKENI. V dropped 0 bases and J dropped 0 bases, with 6 bases sitting between them. The CDR3 DNA is TGTGCCAGCTCACCACCGGCTTTCTCCTACGAGCAGTACTTC. This codes for CASSPPAFSYEQYF.

This chain joins TRBV7-9 and TRBJ2-7; 7 positions agree with TRBD2. This CDR3 region has 14 residues. CDR1 is SEHNR, CDR2 FQNEAQ, per germline (reference sequence). The junction had 9 bases not matched to a gene; V was cut back by 7 bases and J by 3 bases. CDR3 amino acids: CASTTSGAHYEQYF. The DNA for the CDR3 is TGTGCCAGCACCACCAGCGGGGCTCACTACGAGCAGTACTTC.

The chain uses TRBV5-1 and TRBJ1-2; 7 positions agree with TRBD1. V was pared by 0 bases and J by 7 bases, with 6 bases of the junction left unmatched. This CDR3 is built from 14 residues. Germline CDR1 reads SGHRS; CDR2 reads YFSETQ. The CDR3 region has the DNA TGCGCCAGCAGCTTGGAAAGGGGGCGGCTTGGCTACACCTTC. Encoded protein: CASSLERGRLGYTF.

The chain employs TRBV30 and TRBJ1-1; D uncertain. V was trimmed by 8 bases and J by 1 base, leaving 14 bases between them. The CDR3 extends over 13 amino acids. Germline V gives CDR1 GTSNPN, CDR2 SVGIG (reference sequence). DNA of the CDR3: TGTGCCCATGCCGTTCGGGGGAACACTGAAGCTTTCTTT. The encoded protein is CAHAVRGNTEAFF.

The chain joins TRBV7-2 to TRBJ1-2, with 7 bases lining up with TRBD1. This CDR3 comprises 15 residues. The trim removed 6 bases at V and 2 bases at J, leaving 9 bases unmatched. Germline V gene sequence: CDR1 SGHTA, CDR2 FQGNSA. The CDR3 coding sequence is TGTGCCAGCAGACTAGGGCAGGGGGTGAACTATGGCTACACCTTC. Protein product: CASRLGQGVNYGYTF.

The rearrangement joins TRBV19 to TRBJ1-1, with D unclear. Germline V CDR1 and CDR2: LNHDA, SQIVND (reference sequence). V dropped 8 bases and J dropped 3 bases, with 13 bases sitting between them. The CDR3 has 13 residues. In DNA form, the CDR3 reads TGTGCCAGTGGTTCCGGGAGGGACACTGAAGCTTTCTTT. It yields the protein CASGSGRDTEAFF.

The table lists this clone with a count of one. This chain connects TRBV18 to TRBJ1-1; 7 bases are shared with TRBD1. Germline lookup yields CDR1 KGHSH and CDR2 LQKENI. The CDR3 sequence is 13 residues long. The ends lost 4 bases at V and 6 bases at J; junction bases unmatched: 5. In DNA, the CDR3 is TGTGCCAGCTCACGAACAGGGGTCCCTGAAGCTTTCTTT. Translation: CASSRTGVPEAFF.

The chain carries TRBV7-2 and TRBJ2-3, with 11 bases aligning to TRBD2. The trim removed 6 bases at V and 0 bases at J, leaving 8 bases unmatched. The CDR3 is 17 amino acids. The germline gives CDR1 SGHTA, CDR2 FQGNSA. The CDR3 region has the DNA TGTGCCAGCAGTGAACCAATAGCGGGGGGGAGCACAGATACGCAGTATTTT. It codes for CASSEPIAGGSTDTQYF. The whole variable domain, remainder taken from reference TRBV7-2 and TRBJ2-3, is GAGVSQSPSNKVTEKGKDVELRCDPISGHTALYWYRQSLGQGLEFLIYFQGNSAPDKSGLPSDRFSAERTGGSVSTLTIQRTQQEDSAVYLCASSEPIAGGSTDTQYFGPGTRLTVL.

The chain uses TRBV19 and TRBJ2-3; 9 bases are a match to TRBD1. With V trimmed by 4 bases and J by 5 bases, 4 bases remained unmatched. The germline gives CDR1 LNHDA, CDR2 SQIVND (reference sequence). The CDR3 runs to 14 residues. The CDR3 DNA is TGTGCCAGTAGTAGGGGACAGGGCATAGATACGCAGTATTTT. Translation gives CASSRGQGIDTQYF.

The rearrangement joins TRBV9 to TRBJ1-5; 8 bases align to TRBD1. This CDR3 comprises 14 residues. V lost 2 bases, J lost 7 bases, and 5 bases stayed unmatched. From germline, CDR1 is SGDLS and CDR2 YYNGEE. The CDR3 here is CASSVTGGRQPQHF. DNA of the CDR3: TGTGCCAGCAGCGTTACAGGGGGGAGGCAGCCCCAGCATTTT.

The chain carries TRBV6-5 and TRBJ2-1; 12 bases are shared with TRBD2. V lost 4 bases, J lost 4 bases, and 5 bases stayed unmatched. Per the germline V gene, CDR1 is MNHEY and CDR2 is SVGAGI. The CDR3 consists of 16 residues. This chain's CDR3 is CASSSPSGGAYNEQFF. The DNA for the CDR3 is TGTGCCAGCAGTTCGCCTAGCGGGGGGGCTTACAATGAGCAGTTCTTC.

The chain uses TRBV9 and TRBJ1-4; D gene ambiguous. Trimming stripped 4 bases from V and 4 bases from J, with 14 bases between. The germline V gene encodes CDR1 SGDLS and CDR2 YYNGEE. CDR3 length equals 15 residues. The CDR3 loop reads CASSTSGIFNEKLFF. The CDR3 coding sequence is TGTGCCAGCAGCACAAGCGGAATTTTTAATGAAAAACTGTTTTTT.

This chain connects TRBV7-2 to TRBJ2-1; D possibly corresponds to TRBD2 (6 bases). In germline, CDR1 is SGHTA, CDR2 FQGNSA. V lost 5 bases, J lost 2 bases, and 13 bases lay in between. This CDR3 region has 15 residues. The CDR3 bases are TGTGCCAGCAGCCCGCGGGACTCAACCTACAATGAGCAGTTCTTC. It codes for CASSPRDSTYNEQFF.

This clone was seen only once. CDR3 sequence: CASSKDRETEAFF. CDR3 nucleotide sequence: TGTGCCAGCAGCAAGGACAGGGAGACTGAAGCTTTCTTT. The rearrangement joins TRBV7-3 to TRBJ1-1; 8 positions agree with TRBD1. V dropped 5 bases and J dropped 5; count of bases not matched to a gene: 4. There are 13 residues in the CDR3. Germline V lookup: CDR1 SGHTA, CDR2 FQGTGA.

On this clone: This could be a read error, since a much larger clone is one nucleotide away. The same CDR3 is also encoded by other DNA sequences in this sample. The V call is TRBV6-4, the J call TRBJ2-3; 10 bases line up with TRBD2. This CDR3 has 15 amino acids. Germline V gene data show CDR1 as MRHNA and CDR2 as SNTAGT. After removal of 0 bases from V and 3 bases from J, the junction contained 0 bases not matched to a gene. CDR3 residues: CASSDSSGGTDTQYF. The CDR3 DNA reads TGTGCCAGCAGTGACTCTAGCGGGGGGACAGATACGCAGTATTTT.

J is TRBJ2-5 and V is TRBV5-1; TRBD2 matches 10 bases. The CDR3 totals 16 residues. V gave up 3 bases and J gave up 3 bases; unmatched junction bases: 8. CDR1 and CDR2 (germline): SGHRS, YFSETQ. The DNA of the CDR3 is TGCGCCAGCAGCTACCTAGCGGGGGCGGTGAAAGAGACCCAGTACTTC. Translation: CASSYLAGAVKETQYF.

V is TRBV7-2 and J is TRBJ1-2, with D unclear. With 5 bases removed from V and 4 bases from J, the gap between germline ends came to 17 bases. The CDR3 sequence is 15 residues long. Germline V gene sequence: CDR1 SGHTA, CDR2 FQGNSA. CDR3 in DNA: TGTGCCAGCAGCCCAGGCCAACTGAGCGGCTATGGCTACACCTTC. Translation: CASSPGQLSGYGYTF.

CDR3 sequence: CAWSRDRGLYGYTF. The DNA for the CDR3 is TGTGCCTGGAGTCGGGACAGGGGATTATATGGCTACACCTTC. The gene calls are TRBV30 and TRBJ1-2, with TRBD1 matching 10 bases. Germline V CDR1 and CDR2: GTSNPN, SVGIG (reference sequence). Unmatched junction bases numbered 5, after V lost 2 bases and J lost 5 bases. The CDR3 contains 14 residues.